The 23 T cell receptor beta chains listed next were all sequenced from one sample in a study of T cells in Graves' hyperthyroidism and ophthalmopathy. Amplification of TCR beta CDR3 regions used RNA as the template. The primer set for the first-round RT-PCR of the TCR CDR3 was HTBI. In TCRdb, the multiplex PCR reads were re-called with MiXCR into one record per CDR3 protein. The sample consists of around 340,000 distinct CDR3 sequences, about 18% of them appearing once. The specimen sequenced was blood. The source is a woman aged 45-65 years with Graves' hyperthyroidism.

This clonotype appeared many times. The CDR3 region is CASSETGSPNTEAFF. The CDR3 bases are TGTGCCAGCAGCGAAACTGGAAGCCCGAACACTGAAGCTTTCTTT. The chain uses TRBV6-1 and TRBJ1-1; no clear D gene. V lost 6 bases and J lost 1, with 15 bases in between. This CDR3 is 15 amino acids long. Germline V gene lookup returns CDR1 MNHNS and CDR2 SASEGT.

This rearrangement joins TRBV28 to TRBJ2-7; 11 bases line up with TRBD1. There are 14 residues in the CDR3. Germline CDR1 reads MDHEN; CDR2 reads SYDVKM. The J segment lost 3 bases and the V segment lost 6 bases, leaving 4 bases of the junction unmatched. The CDR3 loop reads CASRSGTGGYEQYF. The CDR3 DNA reads as TGTGCCAGCAGGTCCGGGACAGGGGGCTACGAGCAGTACTTC.

The genes are TRBV19 and TRBJ1-5; D unresolved. CDR1 is LNHDA, CDR2 SQIVND, per germline (reference sequence). This CDR3 has 15 amino acids. The V gene lost 7 bases and the J gene lost 1 base, with 14 bases spanning the gap. CDR3 loop: CASMSPFESNQPQHF. In DNA form, the CDR3 reads TGTGCCAGTATGTCCCCTTTTGAAAGCAATCAGCCCCAGCATTTT.

V usage is TRBV20-1 and J usage is TRBJ2-5; 8 bases align to TRBD2. This CDR3 region has 14 residues. Germline CDR1 and CDR2: DFQATT and SNEGSKA (reference sequence). J was trimmed by 1 base and V by 4 bases; bases with no gene match: 5. The CDR3 is CSAKDGRAQETQYF. DNA for the CDR3: TGCAGTGCTAAGGACGGGAGGGCCCAAGAGACCCAGTACTTC.

The table lists this clonotype with a few counts. The chain carries TRBV10-3 and TRBJ2-5; D remains ambiguous. Germline values: CDR1 ENHRY, CDR2 SYGVKD. Trimming removed 3 bases at V and 7 bases at J, with 12 bases between. The CDR3 is 13 residues long. The CDR3 protein is CAISDSGLGTQYF. DNA for the CDR3: TGTGCCATCAGTGACTCCGGCCTCGGGACCCAGTACTTC.

The CDR3 reads CASSPLRSRGAFF. In nucleotides, the CDR3 is TGTGCCAGTAGCCCGTTAAGGTCCAGGGGGGCTTTCTTT. V usage is TRBV19 and J usage is TRBJ1-1; 7 bases agree with TRBD1. Germline V gene lookup returns CDR1 LNHDA and CDR2 SQIVND (reference sequence). The CDR3 runs 13 residues. J lost 11 bases, V lost 6 bases, and 12 bases had no gene match.

There are a few counts of this clonotype. The V and J genes are TRBV5-6 and TRBJ1-5; no firm D call. CDR3 length: 16 amino acids. Germline CDR1 and CDR2: SGHDT and YYEEEE. Trimming took off 0 bases at V and 1 base at J, with 11 bases between the two ends. Here the CDR3 reads CASSLEGARSNQPQHF. The CDR3, as DNA: TGTGCCAGCAGCTTGGAAGGAGCACGGAGCAATCAGCCCCAGCATTTT.

The rearrangement joins TRBV19 to TRBJ1-2, with D unresolved. Trimming left V 5 bases short and J 0 bases short, with 16 bases between. Germline values: CDR1 LNHDA, CDR2 SQIVND (reference sequence). CDR3 length: 16 residues. DNA for the CDR3: TGTGCCAGTAGTCCCCTCCGGGGAAAAGCTAACTATGGCTACACCTTC. It specifies CASSPLRGKANYGYTF.

This clonotype occurred many times. The CDR3 here is CASSQVRGGRSPLHF. DNA for the CDR3: TGTGCCAGCAGCCAAGTGCGGGGAGGGAGGTCACCCCTCCACTTT. The chain carries TRBV3-1 and TRBJ1-6; no firm D call. This CDR3 has 15 amino acids. Germline V CDR1 and CDR2: LGHDT, YNNKEL (reference sequence). Deletions cut 1 base from V and 10 bases from J, with 14 bases between.

This clonotype was seen only a few times. The chain recombines TRBV6-5 with TRBJ2-2, with a weak D call TRBD1 (5 bases). V was cut by 2 bases and J by 4 bases, with 20 bases left in between. The CDR3 extends over 18 amino acids. Per the germline V gene, CDR1 is MNHEY and CDR2 is SVGAGI. The CDR3 DNA sequence: TGTGCCAGCAGTTACCAAGGCAGGGCGCGGAGTGGCACCGGGGAGCTGTTTTTT. This codes for CASSYQGRARSGTGELFF.

This clonotype was detected ten times or more. This sequence joins TRBV3-1 and TRBJ1-2; D is perhaps TRBD1 (6 bases). The CDR3 contains 13 residues. V was clipped by 0 bases and J by 8 bases, with 10 bases between them. Per germline, CDR1 LGHDT and CDR2 YNNKEL (reference sequence). The CDR3 DNA follows: TGTGCCAGCAGCCAAGAGGCAGGGGAAGGCTACACCTTC. Its translation: CASSQEAGEGYTF. Looking up the rest from reference TRBV3-1 and TRBJ1-2 gives the full variable domain: DTAVSQTPKYLVTQMGNDKSIKCEQNLGHDTMYWYKQDSKKFLKIMFSYNNKELIINETVPNRFSPKSPDKAHLNLHINSLELGDSAVYFCASSQEAGEGYTFGSGTRLTVV.

This chain connects TRBV4-1 to TRBJ2-7; D possibly matches TRBD1 or TRBD2 (5 bases each). Trimming took off 0 bases at V and 3 bases at J, with 12 bases between the two ends. The CDR3 is made up of 15 amino acids. Germline values: CDR1 MGHRA, CDR2 YSYEKL. The CDR3 loop is CASSQDREFDYEQYF. CDR3 nucleotide sequence: TGCGCCAGCAGCCAAGACAGGGAGTTTGACTACGAGCAGTACTTC.

This chain uses TRBV19 with TRBJ1-4; D gene unclear. Trimming left V 6 bases short and J 0 bases short, with 5 bases between. Germline CDR1 is LNHDA and CDR2 is SQIVND (reference sequence). The length of the CDR3 is 13 residues. Written as DNA, the CDR3 is TGTGCCAGTAGGCCGGCAACTAATGAAAAACTGTTTTTT. Its protein product is CASRPATNEKLFF.

This clonotype was observed many times. The CDR3 sequence is CASRGRDSFNQPQHF. The CDR3 region has the DNA TGTGCCAGCAGGGGTCGGGACAGCTTCAATCAGCCCCAGCATTTT. The V call is TRBV2, the J call TRBJ1-5, with TRBD1 identical over 7 bases. The ends lost 6 bases at V and 3 bases at J; junction bases unmatched: 8. The length of the CDR3 is 15 residues. Per germline, CDR1 SNHLY and CDR2 FYNNEI. The full variable domain, in which reference TRBV2 and TRBJ1-5 provide the parts outside the CDR3, is EPEVTQTPSHQVTQMGQEVILRCVPISNHLYFYWYRQILGQKVEFLVSFYNNEISEKSEIFDDQFSVERPDGSNFTLKIRSTKLEDSAMYFCASRGRDSFNQPQHFGDGTRLSIL.

This clonotype was found a few times. V usage is TRBV20-1 and J usage is TRBJ2-1, with 7 bases lining up with TRBD2. This CDR3 is built from 14 residues. CDR1 and CDR2 from the germline V gene are DFQATT and SNEGSKA (reference sequence). J was trimmed by 4 bases and V by 3 bases; bases with no gene match: 6. The CDR3, as DNA: TGCAGTGCTAGTACTAGCGCGATATACAATGAGCAGTTCTTC. Protein: CSASTSAIYNEQFF.

This chain uses TRBV7-8 with TRBJ1-2, with D hard to call. In germline, CDR1 is SGHVS, CDR2 FQNEAQ. V was cut by 8 bases and J by 5 bases, with 24 bases left in between. The CDR3 runs 16 residues. In nucleotides, the CDR3 is TGTGCCAGCGGCGTAACGACCGCGAGCGACCGATATGGCTACACCTTC. It is translated as CASGVTTASDRYGYTF.

The chain has TRBV2 and TRBJ2-3; TRBD1 might be the D (6 bases). The CDR3 spans 14 residues. Germline CDR1 is SNHLY and CDR2 is FYNNEI. V was pared by 7 bases and J by 1 base, with 12 bases between. CDR3 in amino acids: CASNSRGGTDTQYF. The CDR3 DNA sequence: TGTGCCAGCAATTCCAGGGGAGGCACAGATACGCAGTATTTT.

The V and J genes are TRBV3-1 and TRBJ2-3, with D unresolved. Trimming took 4 bases from V and 2 from J, leaving 10 bases between them. Germline V lookup: CDR1 LGHDT, CDR2 YNNKEL (reference sequence). The CDR3 loop spans 14 amino acids. The CDR3 nucleotides read TGTGCCAGCAGCCCAGAGGTCTCCACAGATACGCAGTATTTT. It codes for CASSPEVSTDTQYF.

The table lists this clonotype with a few counts. CDR3: CASSLEAGGLTEAFF. DNA for the CDR3: TGTGCCAGCAGCTTGGAAGCAGGGGGTTTGACTGAAGCTTTCTTT. The chain has TRBV5-4 and TRBJ1-1; 7 bases align to TRBD1. Germline assignment: CDR1 SGHNT and CDR2 YYREEE (reference sequence). Trimming took 0 bases from V and 5 from J; bases not matched to a gene: 7. The CDR3 extends over 15 amino acids. The full variable domain, with the rest looked up from reference TRBV5-4 and TRBJ1-1, is ETGVTQSPTHLIKTRGQQVTLRCSSQSGHNTVSWYQQALGQGPQFIFQYYREEENGRGNFPPRFSGLQFPNYSSELNVNALELDDSALYLCASSLEAGGLTEAFFGQGTRLTVV.

This clonotype was observed at least ten times. The chain is built from TRBV6-1 and TRBJ2-7; either TRBD1 or TRBD2 may supply D (5 bases each). CDR1 and CDR2 from the germline V gene are MNHNS and SASEGT. Trimming pared 6 bases from V and 0 bases from J, leaving 18 bases between. This CDR3 is built from 16 residues. The CDR3 loop is CASSRTGTSSSYEQYV. DNA for the CDR3: TGTGCCAGCAGCAGAACCGGGACGTCGAGCTCCTACGAGCAGTACGTC.

This clonotype was seen only a few times. The CDR3 protein is CSATSLSGWGFF. The CDR3 DNA reads as TGCAGTGCTACCTCCCTGAGCGGGTGGGGGTTCTTC. V and J are TRBV20-1 and TRBJ2-1; weak D call: TRBD2 (6 bases). The V end was cut by 4 bases, the J end by 15 bases, with 19 bases between. The CDR3 covers 12 residues. Germline V CDR1 and CDR2: DFQATT, SNEGSKA (reference sequence).

Note on this clonotype: Given a much more abundant clone one base away, this may be a read error. The CDR3 region has the DNA TGCAGGTGCTCCAGGGGGATAGAGGCCCAGTACTTC. As protein: CRCSRGIEAQYF. V usage is TRBV20-1 and J usage is TRBJ2-5; 7 nucleotides align to TRBD1. Germline V gene sequence: CDR1 DFQATT, CDR2 SNEGSKA (reference sequence). The CDR3 totals 12 residues.

The chain employs TRBV2 and TRBJ1-1; tentatively, D is TRBD1 (5 bases). V lost 1 base and J 4 bases, leaving 7 bases between the germline ends. The CDR3 extends over 13 amino acids. CDR1 SNHLY and CDR2 FYNNEI come from the germline V gene. CDR3 in amino acids: CASSEVRGTEAFF. CDR3 bases: TGTGCCAGCAGTGAAGTAAGGGGCACTGAAGCTTTCTTT.